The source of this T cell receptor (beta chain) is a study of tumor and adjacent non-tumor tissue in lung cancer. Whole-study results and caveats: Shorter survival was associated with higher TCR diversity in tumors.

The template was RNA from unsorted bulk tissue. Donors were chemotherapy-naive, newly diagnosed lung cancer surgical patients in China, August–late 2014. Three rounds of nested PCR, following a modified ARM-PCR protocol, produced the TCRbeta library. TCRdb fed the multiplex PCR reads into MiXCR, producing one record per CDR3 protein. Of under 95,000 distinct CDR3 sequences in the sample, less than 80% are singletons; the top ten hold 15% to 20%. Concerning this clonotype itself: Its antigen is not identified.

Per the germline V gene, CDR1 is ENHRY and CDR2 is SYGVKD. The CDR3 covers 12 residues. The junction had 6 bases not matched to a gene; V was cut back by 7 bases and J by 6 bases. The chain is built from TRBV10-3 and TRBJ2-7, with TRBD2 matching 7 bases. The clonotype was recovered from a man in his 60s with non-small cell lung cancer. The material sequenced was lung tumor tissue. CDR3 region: CAITGGGPEQYF. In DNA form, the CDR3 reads TGTGCCATCACCGGGGGAGGGCCCGAGCAGTACTTC.